These T cell receptor beta chains were read from a single sample in a study of T-cell memory formation after mild COVID-19. TCRdb passed the 5' RACE reads through MiXCR, listing each CDR3 protein once. This sample has 300,000 to 400,000 distinct CDR3 sequences; around 30% occur once, and the top ten carry approximately 13%. Sequencing input: PBMCs or a T cell subset sorted from them (not recorded which). The receptors derive from an adult woman who had mild COVID-19 (a few samples of this study predate the infection). Cell type and time point are not known. Each CDR3 is given with its conserved first and last residue. Each record gives: D gene, J gene, V gene, clone size, CDR3 protein, CDR3 DNA. The D gene is left open where the match is weak. Not all rows give a size; the values are once, few, many and, for expanded clones, a class.

d_gene: .; j_gene: TRBJ2-7; v_gene: TRBV6-5; abundance: .; CDR3aa: CASSYYTGVEQYF; CDR3nt: TGTGCCAGCAGTTATTATACAGGAGTGGAGCAGTACTTC
d_gene: .; j_gene: TRBJ2-7; v_gene: TRBV10-3; abundance: .; CDR3aa: CAISLGQTFSGEQYF; CDR3nt: TGTGCCATCAGTCTCGGGCAGACATTTTCAGGCGAGCAGTACTTC
d_gene: .; j_gene: TRBJ2-1; v_gene: TRBV4-1; abundance: few; CDR3aa: CASSQDLPDEQFF; CDR3nt: TGCGCCAGCAGCCAAGATCTCCCGGATGAGCAGTTCTTC
d_gene: .; j_gene: TRBJ2-1; v_gene: TRBV6-5; abundance: .; CDR3aa: CASRIQQSSYNEQFF; CDR3nt: TGTGCCAGCAGAATTCAACAGAGCTCCTACAATGAGCAGTTCTTC
d_gene: .; j_gene: TRBJ1-6; v_gene: TRBV7-9; abundance: .; CDR3aa: CASSLVAEPLHF; CDR3nt: TGTGCCAGCAGCTTAGTTGCAGAACCCCTCCACTTT
d_gene: TRBD2; j_gene: TRBJ2-1; v_gene: TRBV2; abundance: .; CDR3aa: CASSVRGGVYEQFF; CDR3nt: TGTGCCAGCAGTGTGCGGGGGGGCGTCTATGAGCAGTTCTTC
d_gene: TRBD1; j_gene: TRBJ2-1; v_gene: TRBV11-2; abundance: few; CDR3aa: CASSPGGSTRNEQFF; CDR3nt: TGTGCCAGCAGCCCAGGGGGCTCTACTCGGAATGAGCAGTTCTTC
d_gene: .; j_gene: TRBJ2-1; v_gene: TRBV24-1; abundance: few; CDR3aa: CATSDPLSYNEQFF; CDR3nt: TGTGCCACCAGTGACCCCTTGTCCTACAATGAGCAGTTCTTC
d_gene: .; j_gene: TRBJ2-7; v_gene: TRBV4-1; abundance: .; CDR3aa: CASSQVGGKDEQYF; CDR3nt: TGCGCCAGCAGCCAAGTAGGGGGGAAGGACGAGCAGTACTTC
d_gene: TRBD1; j_gene: TRBJ1-3; v_gene: TRBV12-3/TRBV12-4; abundance: .; CDR3aa: CASSDRGTGGNTIYF; CDR3nt: TGTGCCAGCAGTGACAGGGGAACTGGAGGAAACACCATATATTTT
d_gene: .; j_gene: TRBJ1-3; v_gene: TRBV30; abundance: .; CDR3aa: CAWSSWLSGNTIYF; CDR3nt: TGTGCCTGGAGTTCCTGGCTCTCTGGAAACACCATATATTTT
d_gene: .; j_gene: TRBJ2-3; v_gene: TRBV6-5; abundance: .; CDR3aa: CASSYTPYTTDTQYF; CDR3nt: TGTGCCAGCAGTTACACACCCTATACAACAGATACGCAGTATTTT
d_gene: TRBD1; j_gene: TRBJ2-7; v_gene: TRBV7-6; abundance: .; CDR3aa: CASSPETGASGYEQYF; CDR3nt: TGTGCCAGCAGCCCGGAGACAGGGGCGTCGGGCTACGAGCAGTACTTC
d_gene: TRBD1; j_gene: TRBJ2-1; v_gene: TRBV4-1; abundance: few; CDR3aa: CASSQGVWDRRKNEQFF; CDR3nt: TGCGCCAGCAGCCAAGGGGTTTGGGACAGGAGAAAGAATGAGCAGTTCTTC
d_gene: .; j_gene: TRBJ2-7; v_gene: TRBV29-1; abundance: .; CDR3aa: CSAREGAYEQYF; CDR3nt: TGCAGCGCAAGGGAGGGGGCCTACGAGCAGTACTTC
d_gene: .; j_gene: TRBJ2-7; v_gene: TRBV7-9; abundance: few; CDR3aa: CASSLDGTETYEQYF; CDR3nt: TGTGCCAGCAGCTTAGATGGGACCGAAACCTACGAGCAGTACTTC
d_gene: .; j_gene: TRBJ2-3; v_gene: TRBV15; abundance: .; CDR3aa: CATSLRGGGQDTQYF; CDR3nt: TGTGCCACCAGCCTGAGAGGTGGGGGGCAAGATACGCAGTATTTT
d_gene: .; j_gene: TRBJ2-2; v_gene: TRBV7-9; abundance: .; CDR3aa: CASSFPGMAGELFF; CDR3nt: TGTGCCAGCAGCTTCCCGGGGATGGCCGGGGAGCTGTTTTTT
d_gene: TRBD1; j_gene: TRBJ1-2; v_gene: TRBV20-1; abundance: .; CDR3aa: CSAKPGGISAYGYTF; CDR3nt: TGCAGTGCCAAGCCAGGGGGCATTTCCGCCTATGGCTACACCTTC
d_gene: TRBD2; j_gene: TRBJ2-1; v_gene: TRBV5-1; abundance: few; CDR3aa: CASSLRTSGGEQFF; CDR3nt: TGCGCCAGCAGCTTAAGGACTAGCGGGGGTGAGCAGTTCTTC
d_gene: .; j_gene: TRBJ1-4; v_gene: TRBV6-5; abundance: few; CDR3aa: CASSYSSEIATNEKLFF; CDR3nt: TGTGCCAGCAGTTACTCTTCGGAAATAGCAACTAATGAAAAACTGTTTTTT
d_gene: .; j_gene: TRBJ2-3; v_gene: TRBV29-1; abundance: .; CDR3aa: CSVGGPGGTDTQYF; CDR3nt: TGCAGCGTTGGAGGGCCGGGCGGCACAGATACGCAGTATTTT
d_gene: .; j_gene: TRBJ2-7; v_gene: TRBV20-1; abundance: .; CDR3aa: CSARVGGPSSYEQYF; CDR3nt: TGCAGTGCTAGAGTTGGGGGCCCCAGCTCCTACGAGCAGTACTTC
d_gene: .; j_gene: TRBJ1-1; v_gene: TRBV7-9; abundance: .; CDR3aa: CASSPTRDRTEAFF; CDR3nt: TGTGCCAGCAGCCCAACCAGGGATAGGACTGAAGCTTTCTTT
d_gene: .; j_gene: TRBJ2-1; v_gene: TRBV7-3; abundance: few; CDR3aa: CASSHPNNEQFF; CDR3nt: TGTGCCAGCAGCCATCCGAACAATGAGCAGTTCTTC
d_gene: .; j_gene: TRBJ2-5; v_gene: TRBV5-4; abundance: .; CDR3aa: CASAVTGMGETQYF; CDR3nt: TGTGCCAGCGCGGTTACGGGGATGGGAGAGACCCAGTACTTC
d_gene: .; j_gene: TRBJ1-1; v_gene: TRBV12-3/TRBV12-4; abundance: once; CDR3aa: CASSRTGGAEAFF; CDR3nt: TGTGCCAGCAGCCGCACCGGAGGTGCTGAAGCTTTCTTT
d_gene: .; j_gene: TRBJ1-1; v_gene: TRBV20-1; abundance: .; CDR3aa: CSARDRWGRFTEAFF; CDR3nt: TGCAGTGCTAGAGATCGGTGGGGGAGATTCACTGAAGCTTTCTTT
d_gene: TRBD1; j_gene: TRBJ1-1; v_gene: TRBV7-6; abundance: few; CDR3aa: CASSLQGENTEAFF; CDR3nt: TGTGCCAGCAGCTTACAGGGGGAGAACACTGAAGCTTTCTTT
d_gene: .; j_gene: TRBJ1-1; v_gene: TRBV6-5; abundance: .; CDR3aa: CASRLTGEDTEAFF; CDR3nt: TGTGCCAGCAGACTAACGGGGGAGGACACTGAAGCTTTCTTT
d_gene: .; j_gene: TRBJ2-3; v_gene: TRBV20-1; abundance: few; CDR3aa: CSAHLAGTDTQYF; CDR3nt: TGCAGTGCTCATCTAGCTGGCACAGATACGCAGTATTTT
d_gene: .; j_gene: TRBJ2-1; v_gene: TRBV27; abundance: .; CDR3aa: CASGFRTYNEQFF; CDR3nt: TGTGCCAGCGGTTTTCGGACATACAATGAGCAGTTCTTC
d_gene: .; j_gene: TRBJ2-5; v_gene: TRBV20-1; abundance: .; CDR3aa: CSASAALQETQYF; CDR3nt: TGCAGTGCGTCAGCGGCTTTACAAGAGACCCAGTACTTC
d_gene: .; j_gene: TRBJ1-1; v_gene: TRBV12-3/TRBV12-4; abundance: many; CDR3aa: CASSKGDRRNTEAFF; CDR3nt: TGTGCCAGCAGTAAGGGAGACAGGAGGAACACTGAAGCTTTCTTT
d_gene: TRBD1; j_gene: TRBJ2-5; v_gene: TRBV4-1; abundance: .; CDR3aa: CASRGQRETQYF; CDR3nt: TGCGCCAGCAGGGGACAGAGAGAGACCCAGTACTTC
d_gene: .; j_gene: TRBJ2-5; v_gene: TRBV5-6; abundance: .; CDR3aa: CASSGDPGETQYF; CDR3nt: TGTGCCAGCAGCGGGGACCCGGGAGAGACCCAGTACTTC
d_gene: .; j_gene: TRBJ2-7; v_gene: TRBV29-1; abundance: few; CDR3aa: CSVVGSRVNEQYF; CDR3nt: TGCAGCGTTGTGGGGTCGAGGGTCAACGAGCAGTACTTC
d_gene: .; j_gene: TRBJ2-1; v_gene: TRBV5-1; abundance: many; CDR3aa: CASSPDLATLVVEQFF; CDR3nt: TGCGCCAGCAGCCCTGACTTAGCGACCCTGGTTGTTGAGCAGTTCTTC
d_gene: .; j_gene: TRBJ2-7; v_gene: TRBV10-3; abundance: .; CDR3aa: CAISESGWGEQYF; CDR3nt: TGTGCCATCAGTGAGTCTGGATGGGGCGAGCAGTACTTC
d_gene: TRBD1; j_gene: TRBJ2-7; v_gene: TRBV13; abundance: .; CDR3aa: CASSARGTGWYEQYF; CDR3nt: TGTGCCAGCAGCGCCAGGGGGACAGGGTGGTACGAGCAGTACTTC
d_gene: TRBD2; j_gene: TRBJ2-7; v_gene: TRBV12-3/TRBV12-4; abundance: .; CDR3aa: CASGGGVREQYF; CDR3nt: TGTGCCAGCGGCGGGGGGGTTCGCGAGCAGTACTTC
d_gene: TRBD1; j_gene: TRBJ2-2; v_gene: TRBV24-1; abundance: .; CDR3aa: CATSRQGANTGELFF; CDR3nt: TGTGCCACCTCCCGACAGGGGGCGAACACCGGGGAGCTGTTTTTT
d_gene: .; j_gene: TRBJ1-5; v_gene: TRBV6-2/TRBV6-3; abundance: .; CDR3aa: CASSYSQGKYLPQHF; CDR3nt: TGTGCCAGCAGTTACTCGCAGGGGAAGTACCTGCCCCAGCATTTT
d_gene: .; j_gene: TRBJ2-5; v_gene: TRBV3-1; abundance: .; CDR3aa: CASSPSLWGSETQYF; CDR3nt: TGTGCCAGCAGCCCATCCCTTTGGGGAAGTGAGACCCAGTACTTC
d_gene: TRBD2; j_gene: TRBJ2-5; v_gene: TRBV5-1; abundance: .; CDR3aa: CASSPWTSGGANQETQYF; CDR3nt: TGCGCCAGCAGCCCATGGACTAGCGGGGGGGCTAACCAAGAGACCCAGTACTTC
d_gene: TRBD1; j_gene: TRBJ2-1; v_gene: TRBV5-1; abundance: .; CDR3aa: CASSLVVGQGSNEQFF; CDR3nt: TGCGCCAGCAGCTTGGTCGTGGGACAGGGGTCCAATGAGCAGTTCTTC
d_gene: .; j_gene: TRBJ2-3; v_gene: TRBV20-1; abundance: once; CDR3aa: CSARAPTPF; CDR3nt: TGCAGTGCTAGAGCTCCCACCCCTTTT
d_gene: .; j_gene: TRBJ1-2; v_gene: TRBV20-1; abundance: few; CDR3aa: CSAREGGSYGYTF; CDR3nt: TGCAGTGCTAGAGAAGGAGGCTCTTATGGCTACACCTTC